This T cell receptor (beta chain) is from a study of blood T cell repertoires in COVID-19. Assay: immunoSEQ multiplex PCR; the TCRdb copy retains only in-frame clones and omits some. Of nearly 55,000 clones in the sample, about 89% were seen once. The CDR3 has 16 residues. Unmatched junction bases numbered 10, after V lost 5 bases and J lost 7 bases. Germline CDR1 and CDR2: MNHEY and SMNVEV (reference sequence). Input material: peripheral blood. The TCR comes from a woman aged 55-69 years with active or convalescent COVID-19. The chain carries TRBV27 and TRBJ2-2; TRBD1 matches at 10 bases. This CDR3 is CASSTGTGVKDGELFF. The CDR3 bases are TGTGCCAGCAGTACCGGGACAGGGGTTAAGGACGGGGAGCTGTTTTTT.